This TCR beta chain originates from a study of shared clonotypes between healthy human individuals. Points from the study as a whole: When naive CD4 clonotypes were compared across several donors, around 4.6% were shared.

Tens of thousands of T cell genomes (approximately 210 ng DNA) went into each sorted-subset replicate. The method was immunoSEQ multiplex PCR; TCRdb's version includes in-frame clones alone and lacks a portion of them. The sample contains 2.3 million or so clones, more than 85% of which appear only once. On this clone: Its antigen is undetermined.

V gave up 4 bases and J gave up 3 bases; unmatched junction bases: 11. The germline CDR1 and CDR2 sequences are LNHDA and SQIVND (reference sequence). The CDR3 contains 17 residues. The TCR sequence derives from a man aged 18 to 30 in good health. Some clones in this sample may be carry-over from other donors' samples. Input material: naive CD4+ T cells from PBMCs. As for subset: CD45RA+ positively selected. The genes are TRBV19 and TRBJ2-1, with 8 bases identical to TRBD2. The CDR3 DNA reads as TGTGCCAGTAGTAAAGGGCCAACTAGCGGAGACTACAATGAGCAGTTCTTC. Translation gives CASSKGPTSGDYNEQFF.